The entry below describes one T cell receptor (beta chain). What it binds is unknown. At least 3 on the Clinical Activity Score was recorded for ophthalmopathy patients, who also had NOSPECS grade at least 4 and duration under 3 months. The CDR3 has 12 amino acids. Deletions cut 4 bases from V and 8 bases from J, with 12 bases between. The germline CDR1 and CDR2 sequences are SGHDT and YYEEEE. This record belongs to a study of T cells in Graves' hyperthyroidism and ophthalmopathy. Findings and limits, study-wide: Appearing also in blood were most of the thyroid clonotypes expanded above 0.001.

RNA transcripts were the template for amplifying TCR beta CDR3 regions. Researchers ran a first-round RT-PCR on the TCR CDR3 using the HTBI primer set. TCRdb independently ran MiXCR on the multiplex PCR reads; one entry per CDR3 protein. The profile shows hundreds of thousands of distinct CDR3 sequences, approximately 15% of them singletons. Sequenced sample: blood. The V gene is TRBV5-6, the J gene TRBJ1-2; the D gene is possibly TRBD1 (5 bases). The sequence was collected from a middle-aged woman with Graves' ophthalmopathy. CDR3 sequence (DNA): TGTGCCAGCAGCAAACTCAGGGACGGCTACACCTTC. Translating it yields CASSKLRDGYTF.